Presented here are 19 T cell receptor beta chains from one specimen sequenced in a study of identical twins. MiXCR, run by TCRdb on the 5' RACE reads, gives a single entry per CDR3 protein. The repertoire holds fewer than 250,000 distinct CDR3 sequences, with around 15% as singletons. The sample was also linked to a second study, of T cells expressing NK-cell markers.

The sequenced sample consisted of CD8+ T cells sorted from blood. These receptors were collected from a young woman in good health.

This clonotype was detected many times. The V and J genes are TRBV4-3 and TRBJ2-7; no reliable D call. The V gene lost 0 bases and the J gene lost 0 bases, with 12 bases spanning the gap. Germline lookup yields CDR1 LGHNA and CDR2 YSLEER. The CDR3 is 16 residues long. CDR3 protein: CASSQEFSVSSYEQYF. The CDR3 DNA sequence: TGCGCCAGCAGCCAAGAGTTTTCGGTTAGCTCCTACGAGCAGTACTTC.

CDR3 nucleotide sequence: TGTGCCAGCAGCCAATTGAGACCCATGAGCTCCTACAATGAGCAGTTCTTC. It specifies CASSQLRPMSSYNEQFF. The V call is TRBV7-9, the J call TRBJ2-1; D not resolved. Germline V gives CDR1 SEHNR, CDR2 FQNEAQ (reference sequence). CDR3 length equals 17 residues. V was shortened by 5 bases and J by 0 bases, with 17 bases between the two germline ends. Variable domain in full (rest from reference TRBV7-9 and TRBJ2-1): DTGVSQNPRHKITKRGQNVTFRCDPISEHNRLYWYRQTLGQGPEFLTYFQNEAQLEKSRLLSDRFSAERPKGSFSTLEIQRTEQGDSAMYLCASSQLRPMSSYNEQFFGPGTRLTVL.

This clonotype was counted only a few times. The CDR3 reads CASTVTPGYEQYF. The CDR3 nucleotides read TGTGCCAGCACCGTGACCCCCGGCTACGAGCAGTACTTC. The rearrangement uses TRBV7-2 and TRBJ2-7; D is unclear. The CDR3 contains 13 residues. Trimming took 7 bases from V and 3 from J, leaving 13 bases between them. Germline V gene data show CDR1 as SGHTA and CDR2 as FQGNSA.

This rearrangement joins TRBV5-6 to TRBJ2-7; 9 positions agree with TRBD2. The J segment lost 2 bases and the V segment lost 0 bases, leaving 6 bases of the junction unmatched. The germline V gene encodes CDR1 SGHDT and CDR2 YYEEEE. The CDR3 is made up of 16 amino acids. The CDR3 reads CASSLGQREATYEQYF. For the CDR3, the DNA is TGTGCCAGCAGCTTGGGACAGCGGGAGGCCACCTACGAGCAGTACTTC.

V usage is TRBV2 and J usage is TRBJ2-1; 11 bases fit TRBD2. Losses at the gene ends were 4 bases for V and 0 bases for J; bases not matched to a gene: 8. The CDR3 is 18 amino acids. From germline, CDR1 is SNHLY and CDR2 FYNNEI. CDR3 nucleotide sequence: TGTGCCAGCAGTGGGGGAGCTAGCGGGGGGAGCTCCTACAATGAGCAGTTCTTC. Protein sequence: CASSGGASGGSSYNEQFF.

The V call is TRBV6-2 or TRBV6-3, the J call TRBJ2-3; 7 bases line up with TRBD2. The CDR3 consists of 13 residues. CDR1 and CDR2 from the germline V gene are MNHEY and SVGEGT. With 7 bases clipped from V and 3 bases from J, the junction kept 4 bases outside the gene matches. The CDR3 protein is CASTLGRTDTQYF. The CDR3 DNA follows: TGTGCCAGCACTCTCGGGAGGACAGATACGCAGTATTTT.

The V call is TRBV6-6, the J call TRBJ2-1, with TRBD2 identical over 10 bases. Trimming took 8 bases from V and 7 from J; bases not matched to a gene: 2. The CDR3 extends over 12 amino acids. In germline, CDR1 is MNHNY, CDR2 SVGAGI (reference sequence). The CDR3 region is CASELAGNEQFF. The CDR3 DNA is TGTGCCAGCGAACTAGCGGGAAATGAGCAGTTCTTC.

There are a few counts of this clonotype. The CDR3 loop is CSARRGPENEQFF. The CDR3, as DNA: TGCAGTGCTAGAAGAGGGCCTGAAAATGAGCAGTTCTTC. The chain couples TRBV20-1 to TRBJ2-1; D is possibly TRBD2 (5 bases). This CDR3 contains 13 residues. Germline V gene data show CDR1 as DFQATT and CDR2 as SNEGSKA (reference sequence). V gave up 2 bases and J gave up 7 bases, with 12 bases separating them.

This clonotype was seen a few times. The rearrangement uses TRBV2 and TRBJ2-1; no clear D gene. The length of the CDR3 is 16 residues. Trimming cost V 6 bases and J 4 bases, with 19 bases left between them. Germline loops: CDR1 SNHLY, CDR2 FYNNEI. The CDR3 sequence is CASRVGSAFLYNEQFF. CDR3 nucleotide sequence: TGTGCCAGCAGAGTAGGTTCCGCTTTCCTTTACAATGAGCAGTTCTTC.

Comments on this clonotype: A junction end diverges from the germline sequence, so it may reflect a read error. The V and J genes are TRBV12-3 or TRBV12-4 and TRBJ2-2; weak D call: TRBD2 (6 bases). CDR3 length equals 14 residues. Here the CDR3 reads CVGSFSDNTGGLFF. DNA of the CDR3: TGTGTCGGCAGTTTTTCCGATAACACCGGGGGGCTGTTTTTT.

This clonotype was counted many times. The chain employs TRBV10-3 and TRBJ2-5; TRBD2 might be the D (5 bases). The CDR3 extends over 15 amino acids. Between the trimmed V and J ends, which lost 5 bases and 2 bases, there was a span of 15 bases. In germline, CDR1 is ENHRY, CDR2 SYGVKD. The chain's CDR3 is CAISISGRAQETQYF. As DNA, the CDR3 is TGTGCCATCAGTATATCGGGAAGGGCACAAGAGACCCAGTACTTC.

This clonotype was seen more than once but under ten times. The chain links TRBV12-3 or TRBV12-4 to TRBJ1-2; D uncertain. The ends were cut back, 7 bases at V and 3 bases at J, with 6 bases in the middle. CDR3 length: 11 residues. Written as DNA, the CDR3 is TGTGCCAGCAAAGTCTACTATGGCTACACCTTC. It translates to CASKVYYGYTF.

This clonotype was counted between two and nine times. The V and J genes are TRBV9 and TRBJ1-1, with D possibly matching TRBD1 (5 bases). V lost 2 bases and J lost 4, with 12 bases in between. Germline CDR1 is SGDLS and CDR2 is YYNGEE. The CDR3 runs 14 residues. The CDR3 loop is CASSVAGLATEAFF. The CDR3 nucleotides read TGTGCCAGCAGCGTGGCAGGGCTGGCCACTGAAGCTTTCTTT.

In its sample, this clonotype was seen once. The chain employs TRBV2 and TRBJ2-1; 12 bases line up with TRBD1. The ends lost 6 bases at V and 6 bases at J; junction bases unmatched: 6. CDR1 SNHLY and CDR2 FYNNEI come from the germline V gene. CDR3 length: 15 residues. CDR3 region: CASRSGTGGFNEQFF. The CDR3 nucleotides are TGTGCCAGCAGGAGCGGGACAGGGGGCTTCAATGAGCAGTTCTTC.

The chain links TRBV12-3 or TRBV12-4 to TRBJ1-1; D remains ambiguous. This CDR3 region has 13 residues. V dropped 7 bases and J dropped 0 bases, with 9 bases sitting between them. The CDR3: CASTPGMNTEAFF. The DNA of the CDR3 is TGTGCCAGCACCCCGGGGATGAACACTGAAGCTTTCTTT.

The chain joins TRBV27 to TRBJ2-3; 10 bases are shared with TRBD1. The germline V gene has CDR1 MNHEY and CDR2 SMNVEV (reference sequence). V lost 1 base to trimming and J lost 4 bases; unmatched junction nucleotides: 5. The CDR3 has 16 amino acids. CDR3 residues: CASSLLPGQGADTQYF. CDR3 DNA sequence: TGTGCCAGCAGTTTATTACCCGGACAGGGGGCAGATACGCAGTATTTT.

The CDR3 DNA sequence: TGTGCCAGCAGCCCAACCGGGAGGGGTACCGGGGAGCTGTTTTTT. As protein: CASSPTGRGTGELFF. This rearrangement joins TRBV7-7 to TRBJ2-2; 8 nucleotides match TRBD2. The V gene end was trimmed by 5 bases and the J gene end by 5 bases; junction bases not matched to a gene: 7. Germline lookup yields CDR1 SSHAT and CDR2 FNYEAQ (reference sequence). There are 15 residues in the CDR3.

The chain has TRBV6-2 or TRBV6-3 and TRBJ2-5, with 7 positions matching TRBD2. The ends lost 6 bases at V and 0 bases at J; junction bases unmatched: 10. Germline loops: CDR1 MNHEY, CDR2 SVGEGT. The CDR3 is 16 amino acids. The CDR3 region is CASRKGDYEYQETQYF. CDR3 DNA: TGTGCCAGCAGGAAAGGGGACTACGAGTACCAAGAGACCCAGTACTTC.

The genes are TRBV29-1 and TRBJ2-1; 11 bases map to TRBD1. V trimming: 6 bases; J trimming: 4 bases; junction bases outside the gene matches: 5. CDR3 length: 14 amino acids. Germline V gene lookup returns CDR1 SQVTM and CDR2 ANQGSEA. CDR3 in amino acids: CSVAGTGGYNEQFF. The CDR3 DNA reads TGCAGCGTGGCCGGGACAGGGGGGTACAATGAGCAGTTCTTC.